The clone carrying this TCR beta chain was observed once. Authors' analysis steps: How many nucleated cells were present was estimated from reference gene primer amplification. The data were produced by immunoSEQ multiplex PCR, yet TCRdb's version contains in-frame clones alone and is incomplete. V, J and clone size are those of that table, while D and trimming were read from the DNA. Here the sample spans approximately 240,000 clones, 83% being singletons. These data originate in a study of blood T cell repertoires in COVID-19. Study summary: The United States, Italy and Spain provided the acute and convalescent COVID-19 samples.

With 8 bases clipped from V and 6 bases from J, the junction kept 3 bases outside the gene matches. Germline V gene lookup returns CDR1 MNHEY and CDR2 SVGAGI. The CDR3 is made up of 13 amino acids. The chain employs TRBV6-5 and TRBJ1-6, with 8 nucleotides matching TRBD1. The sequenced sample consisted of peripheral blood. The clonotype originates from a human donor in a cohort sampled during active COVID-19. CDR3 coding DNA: TGTGCCAGCTATGGACAGGGTAATTCACCCCTCCACTTT. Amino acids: CASYGQGNSPLHF.